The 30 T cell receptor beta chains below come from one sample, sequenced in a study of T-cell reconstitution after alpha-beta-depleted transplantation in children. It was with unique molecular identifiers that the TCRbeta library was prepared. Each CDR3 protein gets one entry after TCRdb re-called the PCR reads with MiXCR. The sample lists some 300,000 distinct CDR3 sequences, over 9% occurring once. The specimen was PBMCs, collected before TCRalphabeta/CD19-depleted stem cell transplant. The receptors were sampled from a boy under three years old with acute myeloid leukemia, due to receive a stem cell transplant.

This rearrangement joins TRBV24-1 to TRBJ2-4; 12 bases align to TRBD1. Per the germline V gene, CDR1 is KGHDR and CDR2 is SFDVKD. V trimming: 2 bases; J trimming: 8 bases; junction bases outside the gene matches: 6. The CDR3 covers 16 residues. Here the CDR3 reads CATSDSGTGGGDIQYF. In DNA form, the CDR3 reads TGTGCCACCAGTGATTCCGGGACAGGGGGCGGGGACATTCAGTACTTC.

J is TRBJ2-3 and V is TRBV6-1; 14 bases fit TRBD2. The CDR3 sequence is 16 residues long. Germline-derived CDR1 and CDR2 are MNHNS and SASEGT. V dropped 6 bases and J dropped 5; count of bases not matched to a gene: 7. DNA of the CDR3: TGTGCCAGCAGAAGACTAGCGGGAGGGCCAGGAGATACGCAGTATTTT. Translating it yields CASRRLAGGPGDTQYF.

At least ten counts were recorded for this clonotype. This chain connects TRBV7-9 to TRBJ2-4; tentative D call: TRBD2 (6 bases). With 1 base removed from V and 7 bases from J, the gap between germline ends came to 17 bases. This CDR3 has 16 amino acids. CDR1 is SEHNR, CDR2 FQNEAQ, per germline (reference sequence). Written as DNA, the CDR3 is TGTGCCAGCAGCTTAGGAACCCTGACTAGATGGAACATTCAGTACTTC. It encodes CASSLGTLTRWNIQYF.

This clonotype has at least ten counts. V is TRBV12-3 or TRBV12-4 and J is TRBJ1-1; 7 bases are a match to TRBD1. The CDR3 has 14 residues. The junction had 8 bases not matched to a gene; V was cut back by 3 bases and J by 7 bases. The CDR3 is CASSFVPGQSEAFF. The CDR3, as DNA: TGTGCCAGCAGTTTCGTCCCGGGACAGAGTGAAGCTTTCTTT.

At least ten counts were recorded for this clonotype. For the CDR3, the DNA is TGTGCCAGCAGCCCTCACTTCTACGAGCAGTACTTC. It specifies CASSPHFYEQYF. The V and J genes are TRBV7-9 and TRBJ2-7; D is ambiguous. The CDR3 runs 12 residues. Germline V gene data show CDR1 as SEHNR and CDR2 as FQNEAQ (reference sequence). V dropped 5 bases and J dropped 3 bases, with 8 bases sitting between them.

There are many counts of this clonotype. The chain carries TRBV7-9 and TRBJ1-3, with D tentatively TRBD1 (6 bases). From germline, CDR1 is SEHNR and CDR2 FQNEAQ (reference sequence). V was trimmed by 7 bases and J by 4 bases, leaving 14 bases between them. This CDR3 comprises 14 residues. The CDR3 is CASTETGTGNTIYF. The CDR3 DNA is TGTGCCAGCACCGAAACCGGGACAGGAAACACCATATATTTT.

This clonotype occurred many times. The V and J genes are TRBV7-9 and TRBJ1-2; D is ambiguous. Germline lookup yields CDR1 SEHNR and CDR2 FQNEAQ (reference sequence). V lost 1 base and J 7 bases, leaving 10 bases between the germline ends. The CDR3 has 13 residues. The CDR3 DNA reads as TGTGCCAGCAGCTTAGTAATGACACTTGGCTACACCTTC. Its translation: CASSLVMTLGYTF.

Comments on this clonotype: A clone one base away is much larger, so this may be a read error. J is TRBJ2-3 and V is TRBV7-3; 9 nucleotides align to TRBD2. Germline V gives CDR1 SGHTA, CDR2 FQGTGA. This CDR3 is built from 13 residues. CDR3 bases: TGTGCCGGCAGCGGGCTAGCGGGGGATACGCAGTATTTT. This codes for CAGSGLAGDTQYF.

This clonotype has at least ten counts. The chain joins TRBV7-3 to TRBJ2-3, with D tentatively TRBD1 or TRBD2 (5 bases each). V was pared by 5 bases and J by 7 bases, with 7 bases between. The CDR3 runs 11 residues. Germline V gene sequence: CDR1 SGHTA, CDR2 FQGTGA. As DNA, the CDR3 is TGTGCCAGCAGCGAGGGGAATACGCAGTATTTT. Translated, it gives CASSEGNTQYF.

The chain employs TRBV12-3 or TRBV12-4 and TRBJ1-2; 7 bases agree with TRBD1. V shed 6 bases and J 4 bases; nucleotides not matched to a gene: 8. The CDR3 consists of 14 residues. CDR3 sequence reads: CASSRLGQFYGYTF. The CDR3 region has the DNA TGTGCCAGCAGCCGCTTGGGACAGTTCTATGGCTACACCTTC.

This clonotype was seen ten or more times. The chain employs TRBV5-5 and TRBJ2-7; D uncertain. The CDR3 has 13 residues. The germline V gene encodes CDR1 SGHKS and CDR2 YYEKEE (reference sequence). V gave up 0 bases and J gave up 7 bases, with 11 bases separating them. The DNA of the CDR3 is TGTGCCAGCAGCTTGGAAGGAGTGGGAGAGCAGTACTTC. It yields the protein CASSLEGVGEQYF.

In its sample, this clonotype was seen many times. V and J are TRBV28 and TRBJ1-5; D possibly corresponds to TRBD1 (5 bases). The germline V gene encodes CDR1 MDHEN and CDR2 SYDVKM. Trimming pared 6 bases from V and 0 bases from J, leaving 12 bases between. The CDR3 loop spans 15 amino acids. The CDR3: CASSPRAVSNQPQHF. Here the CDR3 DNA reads TGTGCCAGCAGCCCCAGGGCCGTTAGCAATCAGCCCCAGCATTTT.

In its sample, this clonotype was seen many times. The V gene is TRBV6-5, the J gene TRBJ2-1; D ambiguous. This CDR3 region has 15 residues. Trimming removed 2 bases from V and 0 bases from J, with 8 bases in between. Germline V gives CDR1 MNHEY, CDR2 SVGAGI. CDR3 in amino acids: CASSYDASSYNEQFF. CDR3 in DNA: TGTGCCAGCAGTTACGACGCGAGCTCCTACAATGAGCAGTTCTTC.

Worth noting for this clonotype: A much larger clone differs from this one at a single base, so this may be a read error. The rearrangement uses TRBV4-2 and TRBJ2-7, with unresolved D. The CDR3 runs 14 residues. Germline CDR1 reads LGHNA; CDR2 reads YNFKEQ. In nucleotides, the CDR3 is TGTGCCAGCAGCCAAGAAGGTGGCCTCTACGACCAGTACTTC. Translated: CASSQEGGLYDQYF.

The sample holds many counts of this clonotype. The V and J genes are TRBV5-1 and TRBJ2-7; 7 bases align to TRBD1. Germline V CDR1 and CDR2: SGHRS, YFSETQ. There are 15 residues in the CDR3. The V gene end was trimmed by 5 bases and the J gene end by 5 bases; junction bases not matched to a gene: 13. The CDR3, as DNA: TGCGCCAGCAGTCCTAGACAGGGCAAGTTGGACGAGCAGTACTTC. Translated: CASSPRQGKLDEQYF.

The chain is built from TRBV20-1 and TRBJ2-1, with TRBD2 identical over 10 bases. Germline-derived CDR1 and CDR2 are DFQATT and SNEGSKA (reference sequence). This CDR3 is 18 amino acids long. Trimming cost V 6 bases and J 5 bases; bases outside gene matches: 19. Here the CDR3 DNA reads TGCAGTGCGTACCCTAGAGCGGGAGGGCCCGAAATAAACAATGAGCAGTTCTTC. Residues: CSAYPRAGGPEINNEQFF.

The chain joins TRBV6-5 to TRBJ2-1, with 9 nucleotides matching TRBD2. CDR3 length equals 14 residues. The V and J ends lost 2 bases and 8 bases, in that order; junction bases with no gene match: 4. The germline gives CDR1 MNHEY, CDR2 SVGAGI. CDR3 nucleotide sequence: TGTGCCAGCAGTTACGCGGCGGGGGGGGATGAGCAGTTCTTC. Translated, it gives CASSYAAGGDEQFF.

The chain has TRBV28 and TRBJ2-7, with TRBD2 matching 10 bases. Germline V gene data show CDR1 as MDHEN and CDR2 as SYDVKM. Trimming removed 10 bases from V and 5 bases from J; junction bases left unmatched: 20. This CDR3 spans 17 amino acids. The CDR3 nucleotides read TGTGCCATAAAGCGGGAGGGCCTCTCGCTCCTCTCGGACGAGCAGTACTTC. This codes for CAIKREGLSLLSDEQYF.

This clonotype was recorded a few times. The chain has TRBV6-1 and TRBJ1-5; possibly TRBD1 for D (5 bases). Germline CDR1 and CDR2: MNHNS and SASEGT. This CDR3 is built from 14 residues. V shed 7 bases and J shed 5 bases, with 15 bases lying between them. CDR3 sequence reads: CASTTVRVHQPQHF. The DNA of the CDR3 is TGTGCCAGCACCACGGTCAGGGTACATCAGCCCCAGCATTTT.

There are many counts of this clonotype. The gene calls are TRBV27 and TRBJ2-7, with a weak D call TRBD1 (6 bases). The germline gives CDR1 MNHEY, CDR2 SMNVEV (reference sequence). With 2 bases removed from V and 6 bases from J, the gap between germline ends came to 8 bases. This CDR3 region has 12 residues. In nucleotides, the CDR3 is TGTGCCAGCAGTTTAATAGGGGGCGAGCAGTACTTC. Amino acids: CASSLIGGEQYF.

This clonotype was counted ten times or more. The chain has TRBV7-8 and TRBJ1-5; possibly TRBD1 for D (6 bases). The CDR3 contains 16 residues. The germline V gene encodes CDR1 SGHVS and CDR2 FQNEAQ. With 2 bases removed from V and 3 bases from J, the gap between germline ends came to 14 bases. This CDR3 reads CASSLFQGINNQPQHF. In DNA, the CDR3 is TGTGCCAGCAGCTTATTTCAGGGGATTAACAATCAGCCCCAGCATTTT.

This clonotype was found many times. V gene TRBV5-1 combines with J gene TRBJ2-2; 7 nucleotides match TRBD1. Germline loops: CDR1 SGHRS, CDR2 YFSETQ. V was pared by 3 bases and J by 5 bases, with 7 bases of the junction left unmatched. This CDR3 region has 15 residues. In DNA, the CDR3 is TGCGCCAGCAGCTCCGCCACAGGGGAAACCGGGGAGCTGTTTTTT. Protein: CASSSATGETGELFF.

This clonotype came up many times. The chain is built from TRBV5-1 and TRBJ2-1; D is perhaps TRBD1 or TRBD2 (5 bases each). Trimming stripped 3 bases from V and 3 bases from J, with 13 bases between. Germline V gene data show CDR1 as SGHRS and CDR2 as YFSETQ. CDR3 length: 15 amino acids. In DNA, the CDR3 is TGCGCCAGCAGCTCCCCTAGCAGGGTCTACAATGAGCAGTTCTTC. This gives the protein CASSSPSRVYNEQFF.

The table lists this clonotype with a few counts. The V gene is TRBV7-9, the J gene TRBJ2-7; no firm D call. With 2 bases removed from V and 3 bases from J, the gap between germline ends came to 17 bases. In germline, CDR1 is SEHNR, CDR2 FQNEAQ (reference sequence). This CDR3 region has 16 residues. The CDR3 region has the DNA TGTGCCAGCAGCTTAACGGCCACGGGCCGCAGCTACGAGCAGTACTTC. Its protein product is CASSLTATGRSYEQYF. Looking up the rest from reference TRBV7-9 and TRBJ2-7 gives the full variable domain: DTGVSQNPRHKITKRGQNVTFRCDPISEHNRLYWYRQTLGQGPEFLTYFQNEAQLEKSRLLSDRFSAERPKGSFSTLEIQRTEQGDSAMYLCASSLTATGRSYEQYFGPGTRLTVT.

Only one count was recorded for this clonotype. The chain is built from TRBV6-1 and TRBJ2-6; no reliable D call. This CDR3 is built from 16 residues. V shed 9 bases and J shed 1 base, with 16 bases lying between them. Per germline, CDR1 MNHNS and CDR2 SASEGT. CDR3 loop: CASFGQSPSGANVLTF. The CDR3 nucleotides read TGTGCCAGTTTCGGTCAGAGTCCGTCTGGGGCCAACGTCCTGACTTTC.

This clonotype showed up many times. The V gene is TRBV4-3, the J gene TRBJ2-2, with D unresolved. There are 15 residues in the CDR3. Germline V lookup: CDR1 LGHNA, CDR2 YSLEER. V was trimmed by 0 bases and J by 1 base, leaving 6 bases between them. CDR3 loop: CASSQERWNTGELFF. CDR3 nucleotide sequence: TGCGCCAGCAGCCAAGAGAGGTGGAACACCGGGGAGCTGTTTTTT.

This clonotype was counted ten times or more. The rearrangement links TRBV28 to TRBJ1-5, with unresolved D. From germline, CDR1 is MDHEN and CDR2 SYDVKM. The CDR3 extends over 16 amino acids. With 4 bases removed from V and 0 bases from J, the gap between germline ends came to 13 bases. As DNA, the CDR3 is TGTGCCAGCAGTTACCTGACATATCTTAGCAATCAGCCCCAGCATTTT. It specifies CASSYLTYLSNQPQHF.

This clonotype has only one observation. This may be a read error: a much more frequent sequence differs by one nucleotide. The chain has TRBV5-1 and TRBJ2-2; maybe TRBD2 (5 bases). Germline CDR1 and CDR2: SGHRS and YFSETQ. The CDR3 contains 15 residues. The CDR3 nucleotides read TGCGCCAGCAGCTTGGTTCATAAGAACACCGGGGAGCTGTCTTTT. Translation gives CASSLVHKNTGELSF.

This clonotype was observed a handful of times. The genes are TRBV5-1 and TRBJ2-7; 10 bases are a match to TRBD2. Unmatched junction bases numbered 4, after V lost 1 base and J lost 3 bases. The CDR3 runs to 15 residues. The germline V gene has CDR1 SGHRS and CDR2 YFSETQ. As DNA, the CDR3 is TGCGCCAGCAGCTTGTGGCCTAGCGGGAGCTACGAGCAGTACTTC. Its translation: CASSLWPSGSYEQYF.

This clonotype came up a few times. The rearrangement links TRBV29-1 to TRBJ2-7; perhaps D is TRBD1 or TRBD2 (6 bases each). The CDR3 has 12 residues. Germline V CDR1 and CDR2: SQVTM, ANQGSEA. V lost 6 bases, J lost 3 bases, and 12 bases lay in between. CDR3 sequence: CSVKQGGYEQYF. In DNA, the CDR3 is TGCAGCGTCAAACAGGGAGGCTACGAGCAGTACTTC.